This TCR beta chain emerged from a study of blood T cells in healthy people across ages. V was clipped by 4 bases and J by 5 bases; unmatched bases: 8. The CDR3 runs to 15 residues. Germline V gene data show CDR1 as SGHRS and CDR2 as YFSETQ. Using a J-beta primer mix together with a sample-barcoded 5' primer, a second PCR was run for roughly 6 to 12 cycles. In TCRdb, the 5' RACE reads were re-called with MiXCR into one record per CDR3 protein. The sample shows fewer than 800,000 distinct CDR3 sequences, 25% of them seen only once. For this clonotype: The CDR3 does not end in the conserved phenylalanine or tryptophan, so this is likely a read error.

These data also featured in a second study, about T cells of mothers and their children.

This chain joins TRBV5-1 and TRBJ2-1; TRBD2 agrees at 8 bases. Sample: blood. This receptor was taken from a boy between 10 and 17 years old in good health. The DNA of the CDR3 is TGCGCCAGCAGCCAGAGAACTAGCGGTAACAATGAGCAGTTCCTC. Its protein product is CASSQRTSGNNEQFL.